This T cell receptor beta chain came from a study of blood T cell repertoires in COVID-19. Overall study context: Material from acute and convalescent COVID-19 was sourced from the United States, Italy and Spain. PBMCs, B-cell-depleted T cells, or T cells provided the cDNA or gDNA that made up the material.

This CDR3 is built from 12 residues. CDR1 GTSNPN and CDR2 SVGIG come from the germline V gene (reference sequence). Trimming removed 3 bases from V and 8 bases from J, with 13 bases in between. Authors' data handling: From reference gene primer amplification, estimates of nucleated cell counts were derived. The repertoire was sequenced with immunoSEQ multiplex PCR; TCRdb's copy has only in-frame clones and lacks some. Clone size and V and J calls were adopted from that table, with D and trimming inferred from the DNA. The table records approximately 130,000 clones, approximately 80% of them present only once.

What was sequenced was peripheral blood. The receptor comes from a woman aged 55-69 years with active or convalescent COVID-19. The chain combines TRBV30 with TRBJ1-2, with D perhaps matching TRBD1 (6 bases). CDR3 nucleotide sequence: TGTGCCTGGAGCGCAGGGGTCGGAGGCTACACCTTC. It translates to CAWSAGVGGYTF.